This T cell receptor beta chain stems from a study of blood T cell repertoires in COVID-19. The wider study: Acute-phase and convalescent COVID-19 samples originated in the United States, Italy and Spain. Nucleic acid was either cDNA or gDNA, and it came from T cells, B-cell-depleted T cells, or PBMCs.

The CDR3 runs to 15 residues. Assay: immunoSEQ multiplex PCR; the TCRdb copy retains only in-frame clones and omits some. This sample yields 15,000 to 20,000 clones, of which about 90% are seen a single time; roughly 4.7% belongs to the top ten. The chain recombines TRBV21-1 with TRBJ2-1; the D call in the table, TRBD2, was not verified against the DNA. TRBV21-1 is a pseudogene. The sequencing input was peripheral blood. The sequence came from a man in his 60s with active COVID-19. For the CDR3, the DNA is TGTGCCAGCAGCCTTCGAGACTCCTCCTACAATGAGCAGTTCTTC. This translates into CASSLRDSSYNEQFF.